This TCR beta chain was identified in a study of Ad26.COV2.S vaccination and SARS-CoV-2 variants (dated by TCRdb to the early 2020s). For context, the study as a whole: Donors in the vaccine arm were drawn from COV1001, a phase I-IIa trial of Ad26.COV2.S in healthy adults that was multicentre, randomized, double-blind and placebo-controlled. Investigators did not know the trial group allocation while performing experiments and assessing outcomes. Ad26.COV2.S was administered intramuscularly at a dose of 5x10^10 or 1x10^11 viral particles, either as one shot or as two shots given 56 days apart. The TCR-sequenced set comprised about 30 samples: approximately 19 Ad26.COV2.S vaccine recipients, 5 placebo recipients and 8 SARS-CoV-2 convalescent individuals. Trial participants were randomized into five groups of five, in which low-dose or high-dose Ad26.COV2.S was given once or twice, or placebo was given on both occasions. TCRbeta repertoire sequencing served as the tool for gauging how specific and how broad the SARS-CoV-2-reactive T cell receptors were following Ad26.COV2.S vaccination.

Concerning this clone itself: What this receptor recognizes is not known. Within one base of it there is no much larger clone, and no base qualities were kept.

Broad study findings and their caveats: Comparable non-spike TCR breadth was observed between vaccine and placebo recipients, consistent with only spike being contained in the vaccine. Spike-specific TCR breadth was higher in Ad26.COV2.S recipients than in placebo recipients (P = 0.0014). The study was not powered for comparison of responses between vaccine doses or regimens. It was noted by the authors that total T cell responses may have been underestimated by the TCR breadth and depth analyses. Substantial breadth of spike-specific CD8+ and CD4+ T cell responses was reported after vaccination.

The meaning of the sample's treatment or condition label: 19 received Ad26.COV2.S at low or high dose, single or two shots; 5 received placebo; per-sample allocation not given. For vaccine and placebo recipients, the sequenced repertoires came from samples collected on day 63 after the first injection. In Cohort 1b, around 25 adults aged 18-55 years were enrolled at a single site in Boston, USA, between 29 July and 7 August 2020. As a vaccine, Ad26.COV2.S was a replication-incompetent adenovirus type 26 vector that expressed a prefusion-stabilized SARS-CoV-2 spike protein derived from the original Wuhan strain. The immunoSEQ Assay was used to sequence TCRbeta CDR3 regions. After extraction, genomic DNA underwent amplification by bias-controlled multiplex PCR, followed by high-throughput sequencing. Under the source paper's analysis protocol: To quantify the absolute abundance of every unique TCRbeta CDR3 region, sequences were collapsed and filtered. Usable DNA was measured by amplifying reference genes present in all nucleated cells, and TCRbeta template counts were normalized to that usable DNA to estimate T cell fraction. Repertoire TCRs were annotated as SARS-CoV-2-specific by exact matching of V gene, CDR3 amino acid sequence and J gene to a known reactive TCR set. The reference SARS-CoV-2 TCR set came from MIRA and was filtered for enrichment in COVID-19-positive ImmuneCODE repertoires, removing public or cross-reactive TCRs. Using the MIRA antigens, annotated TCRs were further analysed by specific ORF or by position within an ORF. Depth was the summed frequency of annotated unique rearrangements, while breadth was defined as annotated unique rearrangements over total unique productive rearrangements. Two-sided Wilcoxon rank-sum tests were applied when comparing TCR breadth between groups. The source is immuneACCESS, and TCRdb retained only in-frame sequences with V and J called. Part of the clones is not carried over; for the studies checked, unresolved V genes explain less than half of this, and the remainder is unexplained. That table supplies the V and J calls and clone size; D and trimming were determined from the DNA. For this sample the table gives fewer than 300,000 clones, of which over 75% were detected only once. The ten largest clones take up around 3% of the sample.

The origin of this receptor is a person between 18 and 60 years old who received the Ad26.COV2.S COVID-19 vaccine or a placebo. The specimen was peripheral blood, collected in a trial of Ad26.COV2.S vaccine versus placebo.

The CDR3 protein: CASSLGGFTEAFF. At the DNA level, the sequence is TGTGCCAGCAGCTTAGGAGGGTTCACTGAAGCTTTCTTT. The sequence is built from TRBV7-2 and TRBJ1-1; the D gene is not confidently resolved. V drops 1 base and J drops 4 bases, leaving 7 bases in between. The CDR3 spans 13 residues, from the cysteine through the phenylalanine. This entry keeps only the CDR3 DNA: 39 bases, framed from base 1. Via the germline V gene, CDR1 is SGHTA and CDR2 FQGNSA.